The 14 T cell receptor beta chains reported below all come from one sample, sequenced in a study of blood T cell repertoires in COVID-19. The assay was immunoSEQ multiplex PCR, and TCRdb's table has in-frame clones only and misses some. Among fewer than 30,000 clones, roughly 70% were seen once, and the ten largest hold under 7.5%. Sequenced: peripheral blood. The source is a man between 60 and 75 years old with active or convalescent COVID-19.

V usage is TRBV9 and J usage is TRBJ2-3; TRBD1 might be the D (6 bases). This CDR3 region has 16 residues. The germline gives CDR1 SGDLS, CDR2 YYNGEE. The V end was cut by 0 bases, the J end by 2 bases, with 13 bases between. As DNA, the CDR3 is TGTGCCAGCAGCGTAGAGCTCCAGGGGCTCACAGATACGCAGTATTTT. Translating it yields CASSVELQGLTDTQYF.

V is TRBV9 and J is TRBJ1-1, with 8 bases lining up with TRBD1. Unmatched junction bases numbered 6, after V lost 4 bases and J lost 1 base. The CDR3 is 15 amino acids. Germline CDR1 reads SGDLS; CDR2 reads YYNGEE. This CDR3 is CASSSQGQGNTEAFF. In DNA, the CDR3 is TGTGCCAGCAGCTCCCAAGGACAGGGGAACACTGAAGCTTTCTTT.

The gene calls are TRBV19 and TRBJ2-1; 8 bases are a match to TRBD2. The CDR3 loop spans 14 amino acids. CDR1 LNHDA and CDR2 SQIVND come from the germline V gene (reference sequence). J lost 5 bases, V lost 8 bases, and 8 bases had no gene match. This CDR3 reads CASGSGRLDNEQFF. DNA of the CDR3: TGTGCCAGTGGGAGCGGGAGACTGGACAATGAGCAGTTCTTC.

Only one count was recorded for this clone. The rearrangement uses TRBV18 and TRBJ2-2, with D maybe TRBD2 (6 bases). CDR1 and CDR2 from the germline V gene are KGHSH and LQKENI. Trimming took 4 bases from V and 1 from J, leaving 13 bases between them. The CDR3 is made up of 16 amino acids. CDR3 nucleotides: TGTGCCAGCTCACTACGCGGGACTTTGAACACCGGGGAGCTGTTTTTT. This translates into CASSLRGTLNTGELFF.

CDR3 sequence reads: CASSLIAGQGASPLHF. CDR3 nucleotide sequence: TGTGCCAGCAGCTTGATTGCCGGACAGGGGGCTTCACCCCTCCACTTT. The chain combines TRBV5-8 with TRBJ1-6, with 11 bases identical to TRBD1. V shed 1 base, J shed 9 bases, and the junction held 6 bases outside the gene matches. CDR1 is SGHTS and CDR2 is YDEGEE in the germline V gene. CDR3 size: 16 residues.

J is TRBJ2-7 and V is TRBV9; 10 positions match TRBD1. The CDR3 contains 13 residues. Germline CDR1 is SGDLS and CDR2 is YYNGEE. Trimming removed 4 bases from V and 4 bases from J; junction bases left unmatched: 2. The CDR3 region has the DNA TGTGCCAGCAGCCCGGGACAGGGGTACGAGCAGTACTTC. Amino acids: CASSPGQGYEQYF.

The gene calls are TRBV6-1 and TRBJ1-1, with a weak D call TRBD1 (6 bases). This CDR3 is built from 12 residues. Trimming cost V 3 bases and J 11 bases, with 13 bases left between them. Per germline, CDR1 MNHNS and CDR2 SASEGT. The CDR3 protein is CASSEQGLMAFF. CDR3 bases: TGTGCCAGCAGTGAGCAGGGGTTAATGGCTTTCTTT.

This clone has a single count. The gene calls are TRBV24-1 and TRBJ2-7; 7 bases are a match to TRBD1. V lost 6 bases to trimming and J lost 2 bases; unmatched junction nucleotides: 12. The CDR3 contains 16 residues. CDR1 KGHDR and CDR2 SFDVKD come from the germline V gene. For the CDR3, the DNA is TGTGCCACCAGTTTGTCTATCGCGGACAGGCCCTACGAGCAGTACTTC. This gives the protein CATSLSIADRPYEQYF.

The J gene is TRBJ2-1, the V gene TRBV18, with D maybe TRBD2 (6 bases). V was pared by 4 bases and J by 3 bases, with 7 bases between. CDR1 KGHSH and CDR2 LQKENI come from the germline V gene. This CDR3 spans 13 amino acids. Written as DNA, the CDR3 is TGTGCCAGCTCACGGGACTTCTACAATGAGCAGTTCTTC. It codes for CASSRDFYNEQFF. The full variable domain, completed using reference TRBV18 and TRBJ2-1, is NAGVMQNPRHLVRRRGQEARLRCSPMKGHSHVYWYRQLPEEGLKFMVYLQKENIIDESGMPKERFSAEFPKEGPSILRIQQVVRGDSAAYFCASSRDFYNEQFFGPGTRLTVL.

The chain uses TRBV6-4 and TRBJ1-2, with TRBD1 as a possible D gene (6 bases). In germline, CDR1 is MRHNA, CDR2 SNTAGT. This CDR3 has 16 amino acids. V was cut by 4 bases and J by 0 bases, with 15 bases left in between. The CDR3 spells CASSAVVGGSNYGYTF. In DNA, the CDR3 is TGTGCCAGCAGTGCGGTGGTAGGGGGTTCTAACTATGGCTACACCTTC.

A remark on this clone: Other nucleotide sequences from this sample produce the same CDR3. The CDR3 loop reads CAWNGQGNYGYTF. As DNA, the CDR3 is TGTGCCTGGAATGGGCAGGGGAACTATGGCTACACCTTC. The chain couples TRBV30 to TRBJ1-2; TRBD1 is a possible D gene (6 bases). The CDR3 spans 13 residues. Trimming took 4 bases from V and 2 from J, leaving 11 bases between them. The germline CDR1 and CDR2 sequences are GTSNPN and SVGIG (reference sequence).

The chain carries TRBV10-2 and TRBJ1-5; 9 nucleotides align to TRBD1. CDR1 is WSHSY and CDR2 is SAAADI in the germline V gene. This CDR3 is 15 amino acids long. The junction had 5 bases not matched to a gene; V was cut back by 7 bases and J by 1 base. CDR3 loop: CASKRTGESNQPQHF. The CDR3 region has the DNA TGCGCCAGCAAGCGGACAGGGGAGAGCAATCAGCCCCAGCATTTT.

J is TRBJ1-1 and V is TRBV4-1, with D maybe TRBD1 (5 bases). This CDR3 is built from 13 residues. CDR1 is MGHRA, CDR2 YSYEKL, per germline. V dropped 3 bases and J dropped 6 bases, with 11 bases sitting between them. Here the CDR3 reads CASSHDPTAEAFF. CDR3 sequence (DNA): TGCGCCAGCAGCCACGACCCGACAGCTGAAGCTTTCTTT.

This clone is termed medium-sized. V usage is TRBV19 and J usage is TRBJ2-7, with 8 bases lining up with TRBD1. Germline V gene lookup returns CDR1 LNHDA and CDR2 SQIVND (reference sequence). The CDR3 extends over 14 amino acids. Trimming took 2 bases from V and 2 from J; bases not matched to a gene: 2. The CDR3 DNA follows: TGTGCCAGTAGTATAATGACAGGGGCCTACGAGCAGTACTTC. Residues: CASSIMTGAYEQYF.